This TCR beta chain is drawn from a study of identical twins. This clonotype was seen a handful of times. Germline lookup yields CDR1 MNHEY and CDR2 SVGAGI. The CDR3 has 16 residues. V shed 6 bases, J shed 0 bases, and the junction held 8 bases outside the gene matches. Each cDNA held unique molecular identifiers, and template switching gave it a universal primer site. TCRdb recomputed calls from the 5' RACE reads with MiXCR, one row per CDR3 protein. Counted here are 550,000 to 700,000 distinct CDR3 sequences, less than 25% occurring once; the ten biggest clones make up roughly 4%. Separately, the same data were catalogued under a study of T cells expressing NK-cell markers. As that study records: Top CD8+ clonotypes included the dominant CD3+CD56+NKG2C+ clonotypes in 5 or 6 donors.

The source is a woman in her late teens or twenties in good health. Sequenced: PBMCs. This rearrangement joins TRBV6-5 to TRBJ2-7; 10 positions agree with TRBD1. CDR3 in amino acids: CASRFSGQGFSYEQYF. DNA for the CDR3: TGTGCCAGCAGATTCTCGGGACAGGGGTTCTCCTACGAGCAGTACTTC.